Listed here are 10 T cell receptor beta chains from one sample, sequenced in a study of T cell repertoires in cytomegalovirus infection. Their specific antigens are unknown. TCRdb reprocessed the reads via MiXCR and lists one record per CDR3 protein. This repertoire shows 830,000 or so distinct CDR3 sequences, around a third found once; its top ten account for 9.5% to 15%. The material was cultured CD8+ T cells from PBMCs, obtained from culture after CMV antigen stimulation. The receptors were gathered from a human donor in good health (CMV status not recorded). Some clones in this sample may be carry-over from other donors' samples.

The chain carries TRBV14 and TRBJ1-6, with 9 positions matching TRBD1. The CDR3 extends over 16 amino acids. The V and J ends lost 0 bases and 7 bases, in that order; junction bases with no gene match: 4. Germline V lookup: CDR1 SGHDN, CDR2 FVKESK. CDR3 DNA: TGTGCCAGCAGCCAAGATCAACAGGGGGCGAATTCACCCCTCCACTTT. This encodes CASSQDQQGANSPLHF. The full variable domain, in which reference TRBV14 and TRBJ1-6 provide the parts outside the CDR3, is EAGVTQFPSHSVIEKGQTVTLRCDPISGHDNLYWYRRVMGKEIKFLLHFVKESKQDESGMPNNRFLAERTGGTYSTLKVQPAELEDSGVYFCASSQDQQGANSPLHFGNGTRLTVT.

Only a few counts were recorded for this clonotype. This sequence joins TRBV2 and TRBJ2-1, with TRBD2 matching over 11 bases. V lost 4 bases, J lost 3 bases, and 14 bases stayed unmatched. Per germline, CDR1 SNHLY and CDR2 FYNNEI. The CDR3 totals 19 residues. The CDR3 loop reads CASSGISQTSGGFYNEQFF. The CDR3 nucleotides read TGTGCCAGCAGTGGGATTTCCCAAACTAGCGGGGGATTCTACAATGAGCAGTTCTTC.

This clonotype has more than one count but fewer than ten. The V gene is TRBV6-6, the J gene TRBJ1-2, with TRBD1 matching over 9 bases. After removal of 6 bases from V and 5 bases from J, the junction contained 7 bases not matched to a gene. The CDR3 is made up of 14 amino acids. Per germline, CDR1 MNHNY and CDR2 SVGAGI (reference sequence). The CDR3 spells CASRDRGLLYGYTF. The CDR3 DNA reads as TGTGCCAGCAGGGACAGGGGACTTCTTTATGGCTACACCTTC.

The chain joins TRBV6-2 or TRBV6-3 to TRBJ2-7, with D perhaps given as TRBD1 or TRBD2 (5 bases each). V lost 7 bases and J 3 bases, leaving 16 bases between the germline ends. The CDR3 sequence is 14 residues long. Germline CDR1 reads MNHEY; CDR2 reads SVGEGT. The CDR3 protein is CASKPSWGYYEQYV. The CDR3, as DNA: TGTGCCAGCAAACCCTCCTGGGGGTACTACGAGCAGTACGTC.

This clonotype was detected ten times or more. The genes are TRBV12-3 or TRBV12-4 and TRBJ2-4; D assignment may be TRBD1 or TRBD2 (5 bases each). CDR3 length equals 15 residues. V lost 3 bases to trimming and J lost 7 bases, with 16 bases between them. This CDR3 reads CASSFPSGPDNIQYF. The CDR3 DNA is TGTGCCAGCAGTTTTCCCTCGGGACCAGATAACATTCAGTACTTC.

J is TRBJ2-7 and V is TRBV6-1; 8 bases line up with TRBD1. With 0 bases clipped from V and 2 bases from J, the junction kept 6 bases outside the gene matches. Germline assignment: CDR1 MNHNS and CDR2 SASEGT. CDR3 length: 16 residues. The CDR3 bases are TGTGCCAGCAGTGAAGCGCACAGGGGGTTCGCCTACGAGCAGTACTTC. It yields the protein CASSEAHRGFAYEQYF.

The table lists this clonotype with many counts. The rearrangement joins TRBV7-6 to TRBJ1-5; D is perhaps TRBD1 (5 bases). Germline V gene lookup returns CDR1 SGHVS and CDR2 FNYEAQ. Trimming stripped 5 bases from V and 0 bases from J, with 11 bases between. This CDR3 spans 15 amino acids. The CDR3 reads CASSLTGDSNQPQHF. The CDR3, as DNA: TGTGCCAGCAGCCTTACAGGAGATAGCAATCAGCCCCAGCATTTT.

This clonotype was found once. The rearrangement links TRBV11-1 to TRBJ2-7; 9 bases match TRBD1. CDR1 and CDR2 from the germline V gene are SGHAT and FQDESV (reference sequence). V was pared by 5 bases and J by 6 bases, with 8 bases of the junction left unmatched. The CDR3 is 14 residues long. This CDR3 reads CASSRTGGDPEQYF. The CDR3, as DNA: TGTGCCAGCAGCCGCACAGGGGGCGATCCCGAGCAGTACTTC.

This clonotype was seen only a few times. The chain uses TRBV2 and TRBJ2-3; D unclear. The germline V gene has CDR1 SNHLY and CDR2 FYNNEI. The CDR3 sequence is 14 residues long. With 7 bases removed from V and 5 bases from J, the gap between germline ends came to 16 bases. The CDR3 nucleotides are TGTGCCAGCATTTTGCTAGGTGTGGTAGATACGCAGTATTTT. It codes for CASILLGVVDTQYF.

J is TRBJ2-5 and V is TRBV4-1; D is uncertain. The CDR3 runs 13 residues. Trimming shortened V by 2 bases and J by 5 bases, and 9 bases separated the two germline ends. Germline V gene sequence: CDR1 MGHRA, CDR2 YSYEKL. The CDR3 nucleotides read TGCGCCAGCAGCCAATTGCTGCGGGAGACCCAGTACTTC. It codes for CASSQLLRETQYF.